This TCR beta chain is drawn from a study of T cells in Graves' hyperthyroidism and ophthalmopathy. Under 3 months was the duration of disease in ophthalmopathy patients, who also had a Clinical Activity Score of at least 3 and a NOSPECS grade of at least 4. Exclusion of patients followed from uncontrolled infection, other autoimmune disease, pregnancy or lactation. Germline V gives CDR1 MNHEY, CDR2 SMNVEV (reference sequence). The CDR3 is made up of 13 amino acids. Deletions cut 2 bases from V and 6 bases from J, with 8 bases between. Whole-study results and caveats: Blood also held most thyroid clonotypes expanded beyond 0.001.

Amplification of TCR beta CDR3 regions used RNA as the template. First-round RT-PCR targeting the TCR CDR3 was performed with the HTBI primer set. TCRdb redid the calling of the multiplex PCR reads with MiXCR, one entry per CDR3 protein. The table records fewer than 450,000 distinct CDR3 sequences, about 16% of them present only once. This clonotype occurred many times. Its specificity is unknown. Sequenced: blood. V is TRBV27 and J is TRBJ1-5; D gene uncertain. The sequence was obtained from a woman aged 55-69 years with Graves' ophthalmopathy. DNA for the CDR3: TGTGCCAGCAGTTTAAGGGTGGGTCAGCCCCAGCATTTT. Its translation is CASSLRVGQPQHF.